The 29 T cell receptor beta chains below come from one sample, sequenced in a study of blood T cell repertoires in COVID-19. The table came from immunoSEQ multiplex PCR; TCRdb's copy has only in-frame clones and leaves some out. The data contain 250,000 or so clones, approximately 85% of them singletons. The sample taken for sequencing was peripheral blood. These receptors were taken from a woman in her 30s with acute or convalescent COVID-19.

The rearrangement uses TRBV6-6 and TRBJ2-1; D gene unclear. The CDR3 has 9 residues. V dropped 9 bases and J dropped 8 bases, with 5 bases sitting between them. The germline V gene has CDR1 MNHNY and CDR2 SVGAGI (reference sequence). CDR3 DNA: TGTGCCAGTCCTGATGAGCAGTTCTTC. Protein product: CASPDEQFF.

This chain joins TRBV6-5 and TRBJ2-5, with TRBD1 identical over 10 bases. This CDR3 spans 13 amino acids. Trimming at V came to 6 bases and at J to 3 bases, leaving 1 base not matched to a gene. The germline V gene encodes CDR1 MNHEY and CDR2 SVGAGI. The chain's CDR3 is CASRGTGEETQYF. DNA for the CDR3: TGTGCCAGCAGGGGGACAGGGGAAGAGACCCAGTACTTC.

This chain uses TRBV10-1 with TRBJ2-1; the D gene is possibly TRBD1 (5 bases). The CDR3 extends over 13 amino acids. Germline assignment: CDR1 WNHNN and CDR2 SYGVQD (reference sequence). CDR3 nucleotides: TGCGCAAATGACAGAAGCTCCTACAATGAGCAGTTCTTC. Residues: CANDRSSYNEQFF.

This clone appeared a single time. The CDR3 nucleotides read TGTGCCAGCAGCGTAGGTCTGGGCCAGCAAGCTTTCTTT. This encodes CASSVGLGQQAFF. The V call is TRBV9, the J call TRBJ1-1, with D unclear. The ends were cut back, 0 bases at V and 9 bases at J, with 12 bases in the middle. CDR1 is SGDLS and CDR2 is YYNGEE in the germline V gene. The CDR3 covers 13 residues.

CDR3 nucleotides: TGCGCCAGCAGTGAGATCCTAAGCGGGATGGGGGACAATGAGCAGTTCTTC. As protein: CASSEILSGMGDNEQFF. This rearrangement joins TRBV10-1 to TRBJ2-1, with 7 bases fitting TRBD2. The CDR3 has 17 amino acids. Germline-derived CDR1 and CDR2 are WNHNN and SYGVQD (reference sequence). V trimming: 2 bases; J trimming: 5 bases; junction bases outside the gene matches: 12.

This chain uses TRBV12-5 with TRBJ2-1; 8 nucleotides line up with TRBD2. The V segment lost 6 bases and the J segment 3 bases; nucleotides outside the gene matches: 10. Germline CDR1 LGHNT, CDR2 FRNRAP. This CDR3 has 16 residues. The CDR3 spells CASGPPSGRSYNEQFF. The CDR3 nucleotides are TGTGCTAGTGGCCCCCCCAGCGGGAGAAGCTACAATGAGCAGTTCTTC.

CDR3 nucleotide sequence: TGTGCCAGCAGTCCGGGAGCCAGGGCAGGGGGCGGGTATAGCAATCAGCCCCAGCATTTT. It encodes CASSPGARAGGGYSNQPQHF. This chain links TRBV27 with TRBJ1-5; TRBD1 matches 8 bases. The CDR3 runs 20 residues. Germline V gene data show CDR1 as MNHEY and CDR2 as SMNVEV (reference sequence). V was clipped by 5 bases and J by 0 bases; unmatched bases: 18.

V and J are TRBV27 and TRBJ2-1; TRBD2 is a possible D gene (6 bases). The V gene lost 6 bases and the J gene lost 3 bases, with 6 bases spanning the gap. This CDR3 has 12 residues. Germline V gives CDR1 MNHEY, CDR2 SMNVEV (reference sequence). The CDR3 reads CASRRDYNEQFF. CDR3 DNA: TGTGCCAGCAGGCGGGACTACAATGAGCAGTTCTTC.

This clone was seen only once. CDR3 loop: CSGEGLAGGVETQYF. CDR3 sequence (DNA): TGCAGCGGGGAAGGACTAGCGGGAGGCGTAGAGACCCAGTACTTC. This chain uses TRBV29-1 with TRBJ2-5; TRBD2 aligns across 14 bases. The CDR3 sequence is 15 residues long. V lost 7 bases and J lost 4; bases outside the gene matches: 8. Germline CDR1 SQVTM, CDR2 ANQGSEA.

V is TRBV19 and J is TRBJ2-1; TRBD1 is a possible D gene (5 bases). The germline V gene encodes CDR1 LNHDA and CDR2 SQIVND (reference sequence). The CDR3 has 13 amino acids. With 6 bases removed from V and 4 bases from J, the gap between germline ends came to 10 bases. This chain's CDR3 is CASSPDTYNEQFF. In nucleotides, the CDR3 is TGTGCCAGTAGCCCGGACACTTACAATGAGCAGTTCTTC.

The J gene is TRBJ2-3, the V gene TRBV6-2 or TRBV6-3; 8 bases map to TRBD1. Germline loops: CDR1 MNHEY, CDR2 SVGEGT. This CDR3 has 15 amino acids. The junction had 5 bases not matched to a gene; V was cut back by 5 bases and J by 1 base. The CDR3 sequence: CASSRPGGRTDTQYF. CDR3 nucleotides: TGTGCCAGCAGTCGCCCAGGGGGCCGCACAGATACGCAGTATTTT.

The chain joins TRBV30 to TRBJ1-1; 7 bases agree with TRBD1. The junction had 9 bases not matched to a gene; V was cut back by 2 bases and J by 0 bases. There are 16 residues in the CDR3. The germline V gene encodes CDR1 GTSNPN and CDR2 SVGIG (reference sequence). CDR3 nucleotides: TGTGCCTGGAGTACTTGGGGGACAGCTATGAACACTGAAGCTTTCTTT. This codes for CAWSTWGTAMNTEAFF. Combining the CDR3 with reference TRBV30 and TRBJ1-1 gives the whole variable domain SQTIHQWPATLVQPVGSPLSLECTVEGTSNPNLYWYRQAAGRGLQLLFYSVGIGQISSEVPQNLSASRPQDRQFILSSKKLLLSDSGFYLCAWSTWGTAMNTEAFFGQGTRLTVV.

This chain joins TRBV27 and TRBJ1-3, with 7 bases that match TRBD1. Germline lookup yields CDR1 MNHEY and CDR2 SMNVEV (reference sequence). With 5 bases clipped from V and 3 bases from J, the junction kept 4 bases outside the gene matches. The CDR3 is 14 residues long. The CDR3 region is CASSPWDSGNTIYF. In DNA, the CDR3 is TGTGCCAGCAGTCCATGGGACAGTGGAAACACCATATATTTT.

This rearrangement joins TRBV29-1 to TRBJ1-4, with D possibly matching TRBD1 (6 bases). The CDR3 contains 17 residues. Germline V gene data show CDR1 as SQVTM and CDR2 as ANQGSEA. The V and J ends lost 0 bases and 4 bases respectively, with 18 bases between them. In DNA, the CDR3 is TGCAGCGTTGAAGATCGCGATCGGGGCAGGGGTAATGAAAAACTGTTTTTT. Encoded protein: CSVEDRDRGRGNEKLFF.

V gene TRBV13 combines with J gene TRBJ1-1, with D possibly being TRBD1 (5 bases). The ends were cut back, 5 bases at V and 3 bases at J, with 13 bases in the middle. The germline V gene encodes CDR1 PRHDT and CDR2 FYEKMQ (reference sequence). This CDR3 region has 14 residues. CDR3 DNA sequence: TGTGCCAGCAGCGCCCGAAACAGGTACACTGAAGCTTTCTTT. Amino acids: CASSARNRYTEAFF. Looking up the rest from reference TRBV13 and TRBJ1-1 gives the full variable domain: AAGVIQSPRHLIKEKRETATLKCYPIPRHDTVYWYQQGPGQDPQFLISFYEKMQSDKGSIPDRFSAQQFSDYHSELNMSSLELGDSALYFCASSARNRYTEAFFGQGTRLTVV.

The chain couples TRBV6-5 to TRBJ2-5; no reliable D call. The CDR3 runs to 12 residues. Deletions cut 8 bases from V and 1 base from J, with 8 bases between. The germline gives CDR1 MNHEY, CDR2 SVGAGI. CDR3 bases: TGTGCCAGCCGGGTAGGCCAAGAGACCCAGTACTTC. This gives the protein CASRVGQETQYF.

This sequence joins TRBV23-1 and TRBJ2-7; TRBD2 agrees at 8 bases. TRBV23-1 is assigned to the ORF class and has an uncertain function. The CDR3 covers 16 residues. The trim removed 10 bases at V and 7 bases at J, leaving 21 bases unmatched. The CDR3 protein is CATQVGGAGSCWEQYF. The CDR3, as DNA: TGCGCCACCCAAGTCGGGGGGGCAGGATCATGCTGGGAGCAGTACTTC.

The chain uses TRBV5-4 and TRBJ2-7; D not resolved. The length of the CDR3 is 13 residues. V was cut by 4 bases and J by 5 bases, with 13 bases left in between. Germline CDR1 reads SGHNT; CDR2 reads YYREEE (reference sequence). CDR3 sequence (DNA): TGTGCCAGCAGCCCAACTGAGGCCCACGAGCAGTACTTC. It is translated as CASSPTEAHEQYF.

V usage is TRBV7-2 and J usage is TRBJ1-1; D gene unclear. The CDR3 is made up of 14 amino acids. Trimming pared 1 base from V and 7 bases from J, leaving 13 bases between. Germline V lookup: CDR1 SGHTA, CDR2 FQGNSA. CDR3 loop: CASSLEQRASEAFF. The CDR3, as DNA: TGTGCCAGCAGCTTAGAACAGAGGGCTAGTGAAGCTTTCTTT.

This chain joins TRBV3-1 (or the pseudogene TRBV3-2) and TRBJ2-3; TRBD2 matches at 12 bases. Germline V lookup: CDR1 LGHDT, CDR2 YNNKEL (reference sequence). CDR3 size: 16 residues. Trimming cost V 3 bases and J 3 bases; bases outside gene matches: 4. CDR3 nucleotide sequence: TGTGCCAGCAGCCATGTGACTAGCGGGAGAACAGATACGCAGTATTTT. Translated, it gives CASSHVTSGRTDTQYF.

The J gene is TRBJ2-5, the V gene TRBV19; 8 bases agree with TRBD1. CDR1 and CDR2 from the germline V gene are LNHDA and SQIVND (reference sequence). This CDR3 region has 15 residues. The ends lost 8 bases at V and 4 bases at J; junction bases unmatched: 12. This CDR3 reads CASGDTTGGRETQYF. CDR3 in DNA: TGTGCCAGTGGGGACACAACAGGGGGACGAGAGACCCAGTACTTC.

This sequence joins TRBV7-8 and TRBJ2-1, with a weak D call TRBD1 (5 bases). Between the trimmed V and J ends, which lost 2 bases and 0 bases, there was a span of 8 bases. The germline gives CDR1 SGHVS, CDR2 FQNEAQ. This CDR3 has 15 residues. The CDR3 DNA sequence: TGTGCCAGCAGCTTATGGACAACCTCCTACAATGAGCAGTTCTTC. This encodes CASSLWTTSYNEQFF.

The genes are TRBV11-3 and TRBJ2-2, with TRBD1 matching over 9 bases. Germline V gene lookup returns CDR1 SGHNT and CDR2 YENEEA. Losses at the gene ends were 5 bases for V and 6 bases for J; bases not matched to a gene: 10. This CDR3 is built from 16 residues. CDR3 coding DNA: TGTGCCAGCAGCCCAAGAGCGGACAGGGGCTCCGGGGAGCTGTTTTTT. This codes for CASSPRADRGSGELFF. The whole variable domain, remainder taken from reference TRBV11-3 and TRBJ2-2, is EAGVVQSPRYKIIEKKQPVAFWCNPISGHNTLYWYLQNLGQGPELLIRYENEEAVDDSQLPKDRFSAERLKGVDSTLKIQPAELGDSAVYLCASSPRADRGSGELFFGEGSRLTVL.

This chain uses TRBV9 with TRBJ2-1; the match to TRBD1 covers 8 bases. Trimming removed 4 bases from V and 5 bases from J; junction bases left unmatched: 8. CDR3 length: 15 amino acids. Germline assignment: CDR1 SGDLS and CDR2 YYNGEE. CDR3 protein: CASSTWTGSHNEQFF. In nucleotides, the CDR3 is TGTGCCAGCAGCACCTGGACAGGGAGTCACAATGAGCAGTTCTTC.

The V gene is TRBV29-1, the J gene TRBJ2-7, with TRBD2 as a possible D gene (7 bases). This CDR3 contains 13 residues. CDR1 SQVTM and CDR2 ANQGSEA come from the germline V gene. Trimming cost V 6 bases and J 10 bases, with 22 bases left between them. The CDR3 is CSVTAPGRGEQYF. The DNA of the CDR3 is TGCAGCGTAACCGCACCGGGGAGGGGGGAACAGTACTTC.

The V gene is TRBV2, the J gene TRBJ1-5; D ambiguous. Between the trimmed V and J ends, which lost 3 bases and 0 bases, there was a span of 9 bases. This CDR3 has 15 residues. CDR1 and CDR2 from the germline V gene are SNHLY and FYNNEI. The CDR3 DNA reads TGTGCCAGCAGTGACCACCACTATAGCAATCAGCCCCAGCATTTT. It encodes CASSDHHYSNQPQHF.

V usage is TRBV24-1 and J usage is TRBJ2-3; D gene ambiguous. The V gene lost 6 bases and the J gene lost 1 base, with 4 bases spanning the gap. The CDR3 runs to 12 residues. Germline CDR1 reads KGHDR; CDR2 reads SFDVKD. Here the CDR3 reads CATSTGTDTQYF. The CDR3 DNA sequence: TGTGCCACCAGTACGGGCACAGATACGCAGTATTTT.

This chain uses TRBV24-1 with TRBJ2-3; D is uncertain. V shed 4 bases and J shed 2 bases, with 12 bases lying between them. Germline CDR1 reads KGHDR; CDR2 reads SFDVKD. The CDR3 extends over 15 amino acids. DNA of the CDR3: TGTGCCACCAGTGACCCGTCAGTCGCCACAGATACGCAGTATTTT. Translated: CATSDPSVATDTQYF.

The chain joins TRBV6-6 to TRBJ2-3; TRBD2 aligns across 7 bases. V lost 2 bases, J lost 2 bases, and 4 bases stayed unmatched. The CDR3 contains 15 residues. Germline V gene data show CDR1 as MNHNY and CDR2 as SVGAGI (reference sequence). CDR3: CASSYEGGYTDTQYF. As DNA, the CDR3 is TGTGCCAGCAGTTACGAGGGAGGGTACACAGATACGCAGTATTTT.